The sequence of this T cell receptor (beta chain) was determined in a study of shared clonotypes between healthy human individuals. All of the donors resided in Nashville, Tennessee, and each was a Caucasian adult. Researchers divided each subset's genomic DNA evenly across several immunoSEQ plates. Ten immunoSEQ deep assay plates were used to sequence unsorted PBMC DNA. Produced via immunoSEQ multiplex PCR; TCRdb's table is partial and in-frame only. The table lists over 400,000 clones, roughly 80% of them singletons. CDR1 SGHTA and CDR2 FQGTGA come from the germline V gene. Trimming at V came to 5 bases and at J to 11 bases, leaving 10 bases not matched to a gene. The CDR3 sequence is 13 residues long.

The V call is TRBV7-3, the J call TRBJ1-2, with 8 bases matching TRBD1. The clonotype comes from a woman aged 40 to 49 in good health. Some clones in this sample may be carry-over from other donors' samples. What was sequenced was PBMCs. CDR3 in amino acids: CASSIGQGEGYTF. CDR3 DNA: TGTGCCAGCAGCATAGGACAGGGTGAAGGTTACACCTTC.